Given below is one T cell receptor beta chain in context. Antigen specificity is unknown. Primers for the PCR totalled 60 Vbeta and 13 Jbeta. Method: immunoSEQ multiplex PCR; TCRdb's copy keeps in-frame clones and lacks some. The sample carries about 96,000 clones, around 79% recorded once. The data derive from a study of cytomegalovirus exposure and HLA in healthy donors. The study, taken as a whole, reports: The study reported that TCR beta sequences accurately predicted HLA-A and HLA-B alleles in most subjects.

Germline values: CDR1 WNHNN, CDR2 SYGVQD (reference sequence). This CDR3 has 14 residues. The V end lost 4 bases, the J end lost 4 bases, and 12 bases lay between the germline ends. Sequencing input: PBMCs. The TCR comes from a woman in her seventies in good health and CMV-seropositive. This rearrangement joins TRBV10-1 to TRBJ2-3, with D tentatively TRBD2 (6 bases). CDR3 in DNA: TGCGCCAGCAGTGTCGGAGGGTGGCCAGATACGCAGTATTTT. Amino acid sequence: CASSVGGWPDTQYF.